This T cell receptor (beta chain) appears in the sequencing data of a study of blood T cell repertoires in COVID-19. Study details: Nucleic acid was either cDNA or gDNA, and it came from T cells, B-cell-depleted T cells, or PBMCs.

Trimming removed 0 bases from V and 9 bases from J, with 9 bases in between. CDR1 is WNHNN and CDR2 is SYGVQD in the germline V gene (reference sequence). The CDR3 is 13 amino acids. Participants, about 18 to 90 years old, spanned approximately 26 US areas. Sequenced by immunoSEQ multiplex PCR; TCRdb stores in-frame clones only, minus some. The sample lists around 300,000 clones, over 70% occurring once. The clonotype comes from a man in his thirties or forties who had recovered from COVID-19. The rearrangement uses TRBV10-1 and TRBJ1-5; D is undetermined. Sequencing was done on a sample of PBMCs or T cells enriched from blood (not recorded which). The CDR3 reads CASSESNLGPQHF. DNA of the CDR3: TGCGCCAGCAGTGAGTCGAACCTAGGGCCCCAGCATTTT.